One T cell receptor (beta chain) is described in this entry. Its target is unknown. The data are from a study of cytomegalovirus exposure and HLA in healthy donors. Study-wide context: The same platform was used for the 100 to 150 validation repertoires as for the approximately 610 first-cohort repertoires, as reported in a later analysis. Study-wide findings and caveats: The classifier reportedly diagnosed cytomegalovirus status with high specificity and sensitivity. In vitro checks showed that a few CMV-associated chains really do target CMV antigens. Cytomegalovirus-associated status was assigned to fewer than 200 TCR beta chains.

The CDR3 has 13 residues. CDR1 is MNHNS and CDR2 is SASEGT in the germline V gene. Trimming stripped 2 bases from V and 1 base from J, with 4 bases between. The protocol was immunoSEQ multiplex PCR, while the TCRdb copy is restricted to in-frame clones and leaves out a portion. Of around 150,000 clones detected, 85% to 90% appear once; the ten largest clones hold 3.3%. This receptor was obtained from a woman under 30 in good health and CMV-seropositive. The sample was PBMCs. This chain uses TRBV6-1 with TRBJ2-3, with unresolved D. CDR3 sequence (DNA): TGTGCCAGCAGTGAACCGGGCACAGATACGCAGTATTTT. It translates to CASSEPGTDTQYF.